The clone carrying this TCR beta chain was counted many times. Its antigen remains unidentified. Genomic DNA served as the source from which two-round multiplex PCR generated TCR beta CDR3 amplicons. First-round PCR, the initial amplification, used primers specific to each TRBV and TRBJ gene. MiXCR, applied by TCRdb to the multiplex PCR reads, yields one record per CDR3 protein. The table includes roughly 26,000 distinct CDR3 sequences, about 30% detected once. This record belongs to a study of prognosis after radiotherapy for stage I lung cancer. In the study overall: In total, 10 to 15 men and 6 women took part as patients, aged roughly 53 to 85 with a median of approximately 74 years. In this cohort, no one received concurrent therapy with stereotactic body radiotherapy. Study observations and caveats: Patients given stereotactic body radiation therapy showed fewer unique TCR clones afterward, median roughly 10,000 versus 7,000. Lower post-radiation Shannon entropy was seen in patients who went on to develop distant metastases.

Trimming pared 0 bases from V and 1 base from J, leaving 7 bases between. The CDR3 sequence is 14 residues long. CDR1 SGHKS and CDR2 YYEKEE come from the germline V gene (reference sequence). The sample consisted of PBMCs, taken before or after stereotactic body radiation therapy (not recorded which). This receptor was identified in a donor aged 50 or older with non-small cell lung cancer. The chain uses TRBV5-5 and TRBJ1-1; D ambiguous. DNA of the CDR3: TGTGCCAGCAGCTTGGGACAATGGAACACTGAAGCTTTCTTT. Protein product: CASSLGQWNTEAFF.